Shown below are 29 T cell receptor beta chains from a single sample sequenced in a study of spatial heterogeneity in lung cancer. MiXCR, run by TCRdb on the 5' RACE reads, gives a single entry per CDR3 protein. The sample has tens of thousands of distinct CDR3 sequences, roughly 6.9% seen once. Time point noted: sample taken at primary tumor resection. Sequencing covered unsorted whole RNA taken from tumor, nontumor lung or frozen PBMC. The material sequenced was PBMCs, taken at surgery. The receptors stem from a male donor with early-stage non-small cell lung cancer.

This clonotype was detected many times. The CDR3 sequence is CASRPFSGNTIYF. CDR3 bases: TGTGCCAGTAGACCGTTCTCTGGAAACACCATATATTTT. The rearrangement joins TRBV28 to TRBJ1-3; D not resolved. The CDR3 covers 13 residues. Germline CDR1 and CDR2: MDHEN and SYDVKM. The germline V and J ends were trimmed by 9 bases and 0 bases, with 9 bases remaining between them.

In its sample, this clonotype was seen a few times. V usage is TRBV7-2 and J usage is TRBJ2-3; possibly TRBD1 for D (5 bases). The V gene lost 2 bases and the J gene lost 6 bases, with 6 bases spanning the gap. CDR1 and CDR2 from the germline V gene are SGHTA and FQGNSA. The CDR3 spans 12 residues. CDR3 DNA sequence: TGTGCCAGCAGCTTATACAGGGATACGCAGTATTTT. This codes for CASSLYRDTQYF.

This clonotype was seen ten or more times. J is TRBJ1-5 and V is TRBV7-9; D not resolved. The CDR3 has 12 residues. Trimming removed 5 bases from V and 0 bases from J, with 2 bases in between. CDR1 is SEHNR, CDR2 FQNEAQ, per germline (reference sequence). DNA for the CDR3: TGTGCCAGCAGCAATAGCAATCAGCCCCAGCATTTT. Protein product: CASSNSNQPQHF. The variable domain in full, with the rest retrieved from reference TRBV7-9 and TRBJ1-5, is DTGVSQNPRHKITKRGQNVTFRCDPISEHNRLYWYRQTLGQGPEFLTYFQNEAQLEKSRLLSDRFSAERPKGSFSTLEIQRTEQGDSAMYLCASSNSNQPQHFGDGTRLSIL.

Many counts were recorded for this clonotype. This chain uses TRBV5-1 with TRBJ2-5, with D maybe TRBD2 (6 bases). This CDR3 spans 15 amino acids. Germline lookup yields CDR1 SGHRS and CDR2 YFSETQ. V lost 0 bases to trimming and J lost 4 bases, with 13 bases between them. The CDR3: CASSLGWASAETQYF. The CDR3, as DNA: TGCGCCAGCAGCTTGGGATGGGCTAGCGCAGAGACCCAGTACTTC.

This clonotype occurred many times. This chain joins TRBV2 and TRBJ1-5; no definite D call. Germline V gene sequence: CDR1 SNHLY, CDR2 FYNNEI. V shed 5 bases and J shed 0 bases, with 17 bases lying between them. This CDR3 has 17 residues. The CDR3 loop reads CASSLPGGSYSNQPQHF. DNA for the CDR3: TGTGCCAGCAGTCTCCCCGGAGGGTCTTATAGCAATCAGCCCCAGCATTTT.

The chain combines TRBV3-1 with TRBJ1-3; no clear D. The CDR3 contains 16 residues. Looked up from germline, CDR1 is LGHDT and CDR2 is YNNKEL (reference sequence). The V gene lost 2 bases and the J gene lost 3 bases, with 14 bases spanning the gap. CDR3 region: CASSQRASSFGNTIYF. For the CDR3, the DNA is TGTGCCAGCAGCCAAAGGGCATCCTCGTTTGGAAACACCATATATTTT.

About this clonotype itself: It may be a read error: a sequence one base away is much more abundant. V usage is TRBV6-5 and J usage is TRBJ1-6; D is undetermined. The V and J ends lost 5 bases and 5 bases respectively, with 13 bases between them. This CDR3 comprises 15 residues. CDR1 and CDR2 (germline): MNHEY, SVGAGI. The CDR3 is CASSKLWIDNSPLHF. CDR3 nucleotides: TGTGCCAGCAGTAAACTATGGATAGATAATTCACCCCTCCACTTT.

This clonotype was counted ten times or more. This rearrangement joins TRBV7-2 to TRBJ2-5; weak D call: TRBD1 (6 bases). The V end was cut by 5 bases, the J end by 4 bases, with 17 bases between. Germline CDR1 is SGHTA and CDR2 is FQGNSA. This CDR3 region has 15 residues. The CDR3 DNA sequence: TGTGCCAGCAGCCTTACGGGACACCAGGGAGAGACCCAGTACTTC. It codes for CASSLTGHQGETQYF.

The chain is built from TRBV20-1 and TRBJ1-6; D call uncertain. The CDR3 length is 15 residues. With 2 bases removed from V and 3 bases from J, the gap between germline ends came to 11 bases. Germline CDR1 DFQATT, CDR2 SNEGSKA (reference sequence). CDR3 amino acids: CSARFRGVYNSPLHF. The CDR3 DNA sequence: TGCAGTGCTAGATTCCGCGGGGTCTATAATTCACCCCTCCACTTT.

This clonotype was seen many times. This sequence joins TRBV2 and TRBJ1-6; TRBD1 agrees at 9 bases. Per the germline V gene, CDR1 is SNHLY and CDR2 is FYNNEI. The trim removed 6 bases at V and 10 bases at J, leaving 10 bases unmatched. This CDR3 has 15 amino acids. The DNA of the CDR3 is TGTGCCAGCAGAGCTGAACAGGGGGCAAAATCACCCCTCCACTTT. It translates to CASRAEQGAKSPLHF.

This clonotype was recorded at least ten times. The gene calls are TRBV6-5 and TRBJ2-1, with a tentative D call TRBD2 (6 bases). The CDR3 spans 16 residues. Germline V gene sequence: CDR1 MNHEY, CDR2 SVGAGI. V lost 7 bases and J 4 bases, leaving 20 bases between the germline ends. The CDR3 is CASKPFSGRGYNEQFF. CDR3 coding DNA: TGTGCCAGCAAACCTTTTAGCGGAAGGGGTTACAATGAGCAGTTCTTC.

The table lists this clonotype with many counts. This chain links TRBV10-3 with TRBJ2-7; D gene ambiguous. The CDR3 runs 12 residues. V lost 3 bases and J lost 1, with 4 bases in between. Germline CDR1 reads ENHRY; CDR2 reads SYGVKD. CDR3: CAISDTSYEQYF. For the CDR3, the DNA is TGTGCCATCAGTGACACATCCTACGAGCAGTACTTC.

Ten or more counts support this clonotype. The chain recombines TRBV6-1 with TRBJ1-2, with D unresolved. This CDR3 has 13 amino acids. Per germline, CDR1 MNHNS and CDR2 SASEGT. Trimming took off 7 bases at V and 2 bases at J, with 11 bases between the two ends. CDR3 nucleotide sequence: TGTGCCAGCACTCCATCAAGAAACTATGGCTACACCTTC. It codes for CASTPSRNYGYTF.

This clonotype was observed a handful of times. The chain recombines TRBV12-3 or TRBV12-4 with TRBJ2-5, with TRBD1 matching 12 bases. This CDR3 has 15 amino acids. The V and J ends lost 6 bases and 4 bases, in that order; junction bases with no gene match: 6. This CDR3 is CASRTGTGGGETQYF. CDR3 DNA: TGTGCCAGCAGGACCGGGACAGGGGGCGGAGAGACCCAGTACTTC.

This clonotype was seen a few times. The chain has TRBV5-1 and TRBJ2-7, with 13 positions matching TRBD2. The length of the CDR3 is 16 residues. V shed 3 bases and J 2 bases; nucleotides not matched to a gene: 5. From germline, CDR1 is SGHRS and CDR2 YFSETQ. The CDR3 DNA is TGCGCCAGCAGCTCCGGACTAGCGGGAGATCCCTACGAGCAGTACTTC. This translates into CASSSGLAGDPYEQYF. Together with reference TRBV5-1 and TRBJ2-7, the CDR3 gives the full variable domain: KAGVTQTPRYLIKTRGQQVTLSCSPISGHRSVSWYQQTPGQGLQFLFEYFSETQRNKGNFPGRFSGRQFSNSRSEMNVSTLELGDSALYLCASSSGLAGDPYEQYFGPGTRLTVT.

This clonotype was counted ten times or more. The rearrangement uses TRBV10-3 and TRBJ2-1, with 9 nucleotides matching TRBD2. Looked up from germline, CDR1 is ENHRY and CDR2 is SYGVKD. The CDR3 has 17 residues. V trimming: 8 bases; J trimming: 2 bases; junction bases outside the gene matches: 13. CDR3 loop: CAIEGSGRSGAYNEQFF. In nucleotides, the CDR3 is TGTGCCATCGAAGGAAGCGGGAGGTCAGGGGCCTACAATGAGCAGTTCTTC.

Only a few counts were recorded for this clonotype. V usage is TRBV12-3 or TRBV12-4 and J usage is TRBJ2-7, with no clear D. V was cut by 3 bases and J by 3 bases, with 6 bases left in between. The length of the CDR3 is 12 residues. This CDR3 is CASSFNSYEQYF. The DNA of the CDR3 is TGTGCCAGCAGTTTCAACAGCTACGAGCAGTACTTC.

This clonotype was picked up many times. The chain has TRBV28 and TRBJ1-5; maybe TRBD1 (5 bases). V lost 3 bases and J lost 7, with 13 bases in between. The CDR3 consists of 14 residues. Germline V gene sequence: CDR1 MDHEN, CDR2 SYDVKM. CDR3 bases: TGTGCCAGCAGTTTGGGGCAGGGTGAGCAGCCCCAGCATTTT. Encoded protein: CASSLGQGEQPQHF. Full variable domain (outside the CDR3, taken from reference TRBV28 and TRBJ1-5): DVKVTQSSRYLVKRTGEKVFLECVQDMDHENMFWYRQDPGLGLRLIYFSYDVKMKEKGDIPEGYSVSREKKERFSLILESASTNQTSMYLCASSLGQGEQPQHFGDGTRLSIL.

This clonotype was observed many times. This sequence joins TRBV19 and TRBJ1-5; no clear D. This CDR3 region has 13 residues. The V gene lost 6 bases and the J gene lost 3 bases, with 9 bases spanning the gap. The germline CDR1 and CDR2 sequences are LNHDA and SQIVND (reference sequence). CDR3 bases: TGTGCCAGTAGGATAACAGTCAATCAGCCCCAGCATTTT. Residues: CASRITVNQPQHF.

The V and J genes are TRBV5-4 and TRBJ1-2, with D possibly matching TRBD1 (5 bases). Trimming shortened V by 4 bases and J by 8 bases, and 27 bases separated the two germline ends. Germline V CDR1 and CDR2: SGHNT, YYREEE (reference sequence). The CDR3 is made up of 17 amino acids. CDR3 loop: CASSRAPRDSHMEGYTF. CDR3 nucleotide sequence: TGTGCCAGCAGCCGAGCCCCCCGGGACTCCCACATGGAGGGCTACACCTTC.

The chain recombines TRBV20-1 with TRBJ2-3; TRBD2 matches 12 bases. Losses at the gene ends were 2 bases for V and 2 bases for J; bases not matched to a gene: 5. The CDR3 has 16 residues. The V gene's germline CDR1 is DFQATT and CDR2 SNEGSKA (reference sequence). In nucleotides, the CDR3 is TGCAGTGCTAGACCCGGACTAGCGGGATCCACAGATACGCAGTATTTT. Its protein product is CSARPGLAGSTDTQYF.

The sample holds many counts of this clonotype. V is TRBV28 and J is TRBJ1-1, with D unresolved. V was pared by 1 base and J by 7 bases, with 13 bases between. CDR3 size: 14 residues. Germline CDR1 reads MDHEN; CDR2 reads SYDVKM. The CDR3 nucleotides are TGTGCCAGCAGTTTATCGTGGCAGGACGGTGAAGCTTTCTTT. As protein: CASSLSWQDGEAFF.

This clonotype appeared a few times. The rearrangement joins TRBV6-5 to TRBJ2-2, with D hard to call. Germline V CDR1 and CDR2: MNHEY, SVGAGI. The CDR3 length is 12 residues. V lost 5 bases, J lost 4 bases, and 5 bases lay in between. CDR3 protein: CASSKITGELFF. CDR3 nucleotides: TGTGCCAGCAGTAAAATCACCGGGGAGCTGTTTTTT.

This clonotype was counted between two and nine times. The J gene is TRBJ1-1, the V gene TRBV20-1; TRBD1 might be the D (5 bases). Trimming pared 3 bases from V and 0 bases from J, leaving 5 bases between. The CDR3 runs to 12 residues. Germline values: CDR1 DFQATT, CDR2 SNEGSKA (reference sequence). CDR3 nucleotides: TGCAGTGCTAGGACAGTGAACACTGAAGCTTTCTTT. Protein: CSARTVNTEAFF.

This clonotype was detected a few times. V gene TRBV21-1 combines with J gene TRBJ2-2; the table's D call, TRBD2, was not checked against the DNA. TRBV21-1 is designated a pseudogene. The CDR3 runs 16 residues. CDR3 bases: TGTGCCAGCAGCAAAGCGCACAGCAGGGAGACCGGGGAGCTGTTTTTT. Its translation is CASSKAHSRETGELFF.

The chain links TRBV5-1 to TRBJ2-2, with TRBD1 matching 9 bases. Germline-derived CDR1 and CDR2 are SGHRS and YFSETQ. J was trimmed by 5 bases and V by 4 bases; bases with no gene match: 3. This CDR3 has 14 residues. CDR3: CASSVQGATGELFF. The CDR3 DNA follows: TGCGCCAGCAGCGTACAGGGGGCGACCGGGGAGCTGTTTTTT.

This rearrangement joins TRBV6-4 to TRBJ2-2; 9 positions match TRBD2. The CDR3 consists of 15 residues. V was clipped by 3 bases and J by 4 bases; unmatched bases: 3. The germline V gene has CDR1 MRHNA and CDR2 SNTAGT. The CDR3 loop is CASSEETSGTGELFF. The CDR3 nucleotides read TGTGCCAGCAGTGAAGAGACTAGCGGCACCGGGGAGCTGTTTTTT.

As for this clonotype: A clone one base away is much larger, so this may be a read error. The V and J genes are TRBV7-9 and TRBJ2-7; unclear D gene. V gave up 5 bases and J gave up 2 bases, with 13 bases separating them. Germline values: CDR1 SEHNR, CDR2 FQNEAQ (reference sequence). The CDR3 extends over 14 amino acids. This CDR3 reads CASSATRVPYEQYF. The CDR3 DNA reads TGTGCCAGCAGCGCAACAAGGGTCCCCTACGAGCAGTACTTC.

The sample holds many counts of this clonotype. This sequence joins TRBV7-8 and TRBJ2-3; 13 nucleotides line up with TRBD2. The CDR3 sequence is 17 residues long. CDR1 is SGHVS and CDR2 is FQNEAQ in the germline V gene. V shed 6 bases and J 5 bases; nucleotides not matched to a gene: 11. The CDR3 region has the DNA TGTGCCAGCAGACACTCGACCAGGACTAGCGGGAGAGATACGCAGTATTTT. Its protein is CASRHSTRTSGRDTQYF.